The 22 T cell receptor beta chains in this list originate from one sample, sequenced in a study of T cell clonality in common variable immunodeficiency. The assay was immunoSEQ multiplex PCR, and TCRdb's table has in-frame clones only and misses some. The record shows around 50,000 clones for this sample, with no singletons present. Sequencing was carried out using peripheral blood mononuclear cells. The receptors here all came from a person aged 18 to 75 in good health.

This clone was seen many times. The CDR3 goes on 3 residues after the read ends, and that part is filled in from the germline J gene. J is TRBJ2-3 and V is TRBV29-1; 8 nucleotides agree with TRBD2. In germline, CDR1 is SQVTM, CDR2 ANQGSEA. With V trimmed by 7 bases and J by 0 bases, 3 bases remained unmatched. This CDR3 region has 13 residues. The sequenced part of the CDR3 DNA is TGCAGCGCCCGGACTAGCAGCACAGATACG. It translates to CSARTSSTDT. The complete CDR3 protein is CSARTSSTDTQYF.

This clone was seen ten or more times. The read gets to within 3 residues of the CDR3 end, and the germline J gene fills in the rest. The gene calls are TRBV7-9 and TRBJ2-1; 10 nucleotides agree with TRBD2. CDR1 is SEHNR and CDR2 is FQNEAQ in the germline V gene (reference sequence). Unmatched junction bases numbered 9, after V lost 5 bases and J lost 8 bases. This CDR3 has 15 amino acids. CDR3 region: CASSHSGGAVDEQFF. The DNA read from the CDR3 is TGTGCCAGCAGCCACAGCGGGGGGGCCGTGGATGAG.

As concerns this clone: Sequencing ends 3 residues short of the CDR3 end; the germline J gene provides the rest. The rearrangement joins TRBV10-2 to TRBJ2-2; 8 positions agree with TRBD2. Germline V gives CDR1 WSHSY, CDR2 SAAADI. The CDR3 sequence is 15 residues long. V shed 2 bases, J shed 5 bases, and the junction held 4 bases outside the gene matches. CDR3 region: CASSERASGTGELFF. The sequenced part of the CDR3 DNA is TGCGCCAGCAGTGAGAGGGCTAGCGGGACCGGGGAG.

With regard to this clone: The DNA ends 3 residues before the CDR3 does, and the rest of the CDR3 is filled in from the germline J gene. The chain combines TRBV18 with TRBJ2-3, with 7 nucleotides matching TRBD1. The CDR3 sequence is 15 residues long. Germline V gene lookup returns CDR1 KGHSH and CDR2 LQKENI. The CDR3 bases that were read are TGTGCCAGCTCACCCAGGGACAGTATTGATCAGCCG. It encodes CASSPRDSIDQP. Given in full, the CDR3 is CASSPRDSIDQPQYF.

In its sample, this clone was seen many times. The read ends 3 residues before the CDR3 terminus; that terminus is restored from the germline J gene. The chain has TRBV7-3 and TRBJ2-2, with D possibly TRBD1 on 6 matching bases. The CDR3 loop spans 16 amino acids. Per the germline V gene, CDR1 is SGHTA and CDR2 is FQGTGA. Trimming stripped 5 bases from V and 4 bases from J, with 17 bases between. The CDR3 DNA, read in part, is TGTGCCAGCAGCGAACAGGGTAGTCGGATCACCGGGGAG. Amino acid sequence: CASSEQGSRITGE. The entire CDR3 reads CASSEQGSRITGELFF.

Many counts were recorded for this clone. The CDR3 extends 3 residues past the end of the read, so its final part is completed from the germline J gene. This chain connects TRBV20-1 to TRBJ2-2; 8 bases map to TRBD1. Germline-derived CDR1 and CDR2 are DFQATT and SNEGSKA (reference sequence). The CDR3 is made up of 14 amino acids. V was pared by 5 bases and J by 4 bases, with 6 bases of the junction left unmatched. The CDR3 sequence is CSAAVRGRTGELFF. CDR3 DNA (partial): TGCAGTGCTGCGGTCAGGGGGCGCACCGGGGAG.

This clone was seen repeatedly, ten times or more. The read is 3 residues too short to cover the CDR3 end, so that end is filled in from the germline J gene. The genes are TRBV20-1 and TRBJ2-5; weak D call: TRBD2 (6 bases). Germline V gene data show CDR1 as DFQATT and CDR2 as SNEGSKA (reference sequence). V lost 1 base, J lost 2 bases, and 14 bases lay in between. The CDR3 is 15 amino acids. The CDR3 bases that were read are TGCAGTGCTAGAGCCTTTGGCGGGGATCAAGAGACC. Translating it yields CSARAFGGDQET. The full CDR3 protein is CSARAFGGDQETQYF.

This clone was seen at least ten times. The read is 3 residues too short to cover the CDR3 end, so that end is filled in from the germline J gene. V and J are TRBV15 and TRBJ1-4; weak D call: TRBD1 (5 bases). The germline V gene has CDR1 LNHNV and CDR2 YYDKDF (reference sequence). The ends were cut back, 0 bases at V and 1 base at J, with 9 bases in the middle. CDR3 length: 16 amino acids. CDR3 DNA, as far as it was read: TGTGCCACCAGCAGAGATCGGGGGGGAACTAATGAAAAA. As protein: CATSRDRGGTNEK. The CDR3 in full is CATSRDRGGTNEKLFF.

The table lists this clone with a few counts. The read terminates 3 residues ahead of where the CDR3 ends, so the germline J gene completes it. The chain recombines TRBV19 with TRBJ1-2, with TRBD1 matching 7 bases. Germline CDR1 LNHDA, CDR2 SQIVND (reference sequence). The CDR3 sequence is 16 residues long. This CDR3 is CASSIRQGGGTDTYTF. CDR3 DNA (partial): TGTGCCAGTAGTATCCGTCAGGGGGGAGGCACAGATACC.

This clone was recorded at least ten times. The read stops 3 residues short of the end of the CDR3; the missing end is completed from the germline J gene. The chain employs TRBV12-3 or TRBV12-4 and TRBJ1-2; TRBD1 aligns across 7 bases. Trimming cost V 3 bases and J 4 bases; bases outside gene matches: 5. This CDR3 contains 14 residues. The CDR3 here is CASSFSRDSYGYTF. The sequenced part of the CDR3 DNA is TGTGCCAGCAGTTTTTCCCGGGACAGCTATGGC.

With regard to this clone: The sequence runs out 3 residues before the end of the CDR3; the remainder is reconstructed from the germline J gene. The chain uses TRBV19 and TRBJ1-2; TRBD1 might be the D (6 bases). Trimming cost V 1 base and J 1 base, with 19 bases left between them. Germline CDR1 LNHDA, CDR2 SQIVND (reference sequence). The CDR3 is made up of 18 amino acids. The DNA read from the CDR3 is TGTGCCAGTAGTATAGGAGGCACTAGGACAGTTCTTAACTATGGC. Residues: CASSIGGTRTVLNYG. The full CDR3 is CASSIGGTRTVLNYGYTF.

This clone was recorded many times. This CDR3 reads CSARETSGSFLNEQFF. The sequenced CDR3 bases are TGCAGTGCTAGAGAGACTAGCGGGAGCTTCCTGAATGAG. The chain carries TRBV20-1 and TRBJ2-1, with 12 bases fitting TRBD2. Read data end 3 residues before the CDR3 end; the end is taken from the germline J gene. The ends lost 0 bases at V and 7 bases at J; junction bases unmatched: 7. CDR3 length: 16 amino acids. Germline V gene sequence: CDR1 DFQATT, CDR2 SNEGSKA (reference sequence).

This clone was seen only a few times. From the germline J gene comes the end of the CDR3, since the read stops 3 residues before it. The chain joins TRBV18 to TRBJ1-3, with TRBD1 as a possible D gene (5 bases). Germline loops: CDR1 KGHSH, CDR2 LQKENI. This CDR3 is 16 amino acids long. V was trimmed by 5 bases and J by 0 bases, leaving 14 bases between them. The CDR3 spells CASSIGAPNSGNTIYF. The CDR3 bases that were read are TGTGCCAGCTCAATTGGGGCGCCAAACTCTGGAAACACC.

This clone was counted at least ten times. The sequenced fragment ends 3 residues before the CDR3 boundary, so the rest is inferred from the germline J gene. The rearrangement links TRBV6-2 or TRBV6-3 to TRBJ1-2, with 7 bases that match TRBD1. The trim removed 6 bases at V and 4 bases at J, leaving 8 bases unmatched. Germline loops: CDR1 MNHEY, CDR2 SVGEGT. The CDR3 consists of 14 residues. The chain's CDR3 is CASSPGQRSYGYTF. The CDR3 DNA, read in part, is TGTGCCAGCAGCCCGGGACAGCGGAGCTATGGC.

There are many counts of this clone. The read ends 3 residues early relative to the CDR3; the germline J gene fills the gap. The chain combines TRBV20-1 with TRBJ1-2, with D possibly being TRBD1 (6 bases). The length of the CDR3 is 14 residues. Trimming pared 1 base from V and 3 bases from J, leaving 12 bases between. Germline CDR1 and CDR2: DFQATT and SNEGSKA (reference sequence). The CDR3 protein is CSARVVGAYYGYTF. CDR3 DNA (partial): TGCAGTGCTAGAGTGGTGGGGGCCTACTATGGC.

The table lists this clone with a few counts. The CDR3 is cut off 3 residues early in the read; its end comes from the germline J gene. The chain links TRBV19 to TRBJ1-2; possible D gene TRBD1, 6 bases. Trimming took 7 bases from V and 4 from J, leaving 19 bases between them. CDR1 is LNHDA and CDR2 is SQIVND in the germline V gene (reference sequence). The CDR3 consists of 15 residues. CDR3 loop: CASTPFLDSPYGYTF. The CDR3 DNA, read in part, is TGTGCCAGTACTCCCTTTTTGGACAGTCCCTATGGC.

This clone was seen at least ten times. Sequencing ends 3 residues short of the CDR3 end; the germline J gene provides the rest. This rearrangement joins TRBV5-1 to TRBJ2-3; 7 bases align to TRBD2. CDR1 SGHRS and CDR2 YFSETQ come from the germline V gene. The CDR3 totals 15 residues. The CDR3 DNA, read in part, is TGCGCCAGCAGCTTGATGGGTGGGGCGGGGGAGACG. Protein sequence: CASSLMGGAGET. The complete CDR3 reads CASSLMGGAGETQYF.

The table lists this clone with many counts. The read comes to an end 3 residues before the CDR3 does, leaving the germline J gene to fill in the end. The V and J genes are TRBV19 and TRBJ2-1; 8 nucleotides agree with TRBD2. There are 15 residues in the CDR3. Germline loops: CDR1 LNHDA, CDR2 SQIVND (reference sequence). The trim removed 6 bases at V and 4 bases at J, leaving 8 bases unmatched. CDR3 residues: CASSPRSGGYNEQFF. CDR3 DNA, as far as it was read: TGTGCCAGTAGCCCCCGCAGCGGGGGATACAATGAG.

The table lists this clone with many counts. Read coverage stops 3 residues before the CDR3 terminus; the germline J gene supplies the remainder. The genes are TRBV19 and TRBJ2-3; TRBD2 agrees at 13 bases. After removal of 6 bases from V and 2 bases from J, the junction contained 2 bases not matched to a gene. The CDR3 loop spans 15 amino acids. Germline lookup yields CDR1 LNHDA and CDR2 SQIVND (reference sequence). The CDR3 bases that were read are TGTGCCAGTAGGACTAGCGGGAGGACCACAGATACG. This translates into CASRTSGRTTDT. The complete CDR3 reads CASRTSGRTTDTQYF.

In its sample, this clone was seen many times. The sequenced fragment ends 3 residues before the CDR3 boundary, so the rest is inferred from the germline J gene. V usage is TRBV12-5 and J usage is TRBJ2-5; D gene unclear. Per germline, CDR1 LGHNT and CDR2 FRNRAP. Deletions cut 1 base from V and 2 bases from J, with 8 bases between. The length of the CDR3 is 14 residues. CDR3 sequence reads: CASGLDLSQETQYF. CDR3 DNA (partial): TGTGCTAGTGGTTTGGATCTATCACAAGAGACC.

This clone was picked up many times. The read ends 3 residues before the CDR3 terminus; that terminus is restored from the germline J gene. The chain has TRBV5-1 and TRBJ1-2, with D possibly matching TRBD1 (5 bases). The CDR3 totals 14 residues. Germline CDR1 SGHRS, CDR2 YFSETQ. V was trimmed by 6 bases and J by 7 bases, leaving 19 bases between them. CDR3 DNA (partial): TGCGCCAGCACCCAATCGGGCCAGCAGGGTGGC. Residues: CASTQSGQQGG. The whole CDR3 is CASTQSGQQGGYTF.

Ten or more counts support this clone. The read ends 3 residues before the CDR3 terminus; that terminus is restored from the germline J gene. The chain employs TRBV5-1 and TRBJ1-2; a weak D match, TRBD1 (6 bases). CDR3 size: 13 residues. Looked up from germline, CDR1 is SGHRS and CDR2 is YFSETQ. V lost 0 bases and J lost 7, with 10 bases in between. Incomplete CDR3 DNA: TGCGCCAGCAGCTTGGACAGGGCTGGTGGC. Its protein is CASSLDRAGG. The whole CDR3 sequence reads CASSLDRAGGYTF. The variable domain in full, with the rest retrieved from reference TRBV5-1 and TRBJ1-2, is KAGVTQTPRYLIKTRGQQVTLSCSPISGHRSVSWYQQTPGQGLQFLFEYFSETQRNKGNFPGRFSGRQFSNSRSEMNVSTLELGDSALYLCASSLDRAGGYTFGSGTRLTVV.